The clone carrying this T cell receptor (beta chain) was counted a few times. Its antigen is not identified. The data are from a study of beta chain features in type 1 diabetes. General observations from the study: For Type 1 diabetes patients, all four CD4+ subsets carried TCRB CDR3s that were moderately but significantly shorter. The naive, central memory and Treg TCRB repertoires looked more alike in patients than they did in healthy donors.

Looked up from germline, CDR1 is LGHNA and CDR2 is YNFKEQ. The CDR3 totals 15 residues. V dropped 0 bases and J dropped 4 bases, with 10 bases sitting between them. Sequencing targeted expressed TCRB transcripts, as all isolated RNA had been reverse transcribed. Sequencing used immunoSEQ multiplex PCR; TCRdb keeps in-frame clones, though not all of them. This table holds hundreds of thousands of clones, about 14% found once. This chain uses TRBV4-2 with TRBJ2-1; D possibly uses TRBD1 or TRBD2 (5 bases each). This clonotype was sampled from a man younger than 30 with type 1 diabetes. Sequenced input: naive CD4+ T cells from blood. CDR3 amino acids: CASSQEGTEYNEQFF. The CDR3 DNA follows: TGTGCCAGCAGCCAAGAAGGGACGGAATACAATGAGCAGTTCTTC.